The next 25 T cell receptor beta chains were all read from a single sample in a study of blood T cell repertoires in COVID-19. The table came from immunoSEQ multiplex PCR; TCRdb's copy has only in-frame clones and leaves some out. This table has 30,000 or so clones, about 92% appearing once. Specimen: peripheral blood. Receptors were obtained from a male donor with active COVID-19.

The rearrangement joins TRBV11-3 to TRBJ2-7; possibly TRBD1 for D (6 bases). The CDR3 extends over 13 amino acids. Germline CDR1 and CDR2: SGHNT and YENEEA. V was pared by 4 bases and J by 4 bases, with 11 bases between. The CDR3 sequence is CASSSGQRYEQYF. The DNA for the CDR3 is TGTGCCAGCAGCTCTGGACAGAGATACGAGCAGTACTTC.

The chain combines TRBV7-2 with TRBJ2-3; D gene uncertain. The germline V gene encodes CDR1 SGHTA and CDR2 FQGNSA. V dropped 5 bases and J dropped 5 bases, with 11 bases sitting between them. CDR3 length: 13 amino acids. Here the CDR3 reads CASSLLRGDTQYF. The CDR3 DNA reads TGTGCCAGCAGCCTCCTCCGCGGAGATACGCAGTATTTT.

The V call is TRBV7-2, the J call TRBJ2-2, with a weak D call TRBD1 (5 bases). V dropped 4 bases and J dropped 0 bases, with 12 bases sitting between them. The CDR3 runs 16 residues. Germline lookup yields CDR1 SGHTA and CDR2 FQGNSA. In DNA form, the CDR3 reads TGTGCCAGCAGCTCAAGACAGCTAGCGAACACCGGGGAGCTGTTTTTT. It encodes CASSSRQLANTGELFF.

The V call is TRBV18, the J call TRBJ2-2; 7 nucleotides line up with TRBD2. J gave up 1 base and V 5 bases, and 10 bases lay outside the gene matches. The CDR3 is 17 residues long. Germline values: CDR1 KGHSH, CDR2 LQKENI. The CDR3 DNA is TGTGCCAGCTCATCTGTTGCGGGGGAGCTGAACACCGGGGAGCTGTTTTTT. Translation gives CASSSVAGELNTGELFF.

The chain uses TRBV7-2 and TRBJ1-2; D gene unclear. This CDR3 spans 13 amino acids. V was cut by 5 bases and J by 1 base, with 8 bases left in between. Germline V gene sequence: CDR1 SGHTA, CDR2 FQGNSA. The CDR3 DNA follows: TGTGCCAGCAGCCACGGGGATAACTATGGCTACACCTTC. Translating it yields CASSHGDNYGYTF.

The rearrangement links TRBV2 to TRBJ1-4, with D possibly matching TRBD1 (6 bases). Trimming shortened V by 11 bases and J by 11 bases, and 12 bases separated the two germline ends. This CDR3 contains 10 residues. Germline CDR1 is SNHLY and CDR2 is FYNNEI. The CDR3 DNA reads TGTGCCGGAGGACAGTACAAACTGTTTTTT. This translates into CAGGQYKLFF.

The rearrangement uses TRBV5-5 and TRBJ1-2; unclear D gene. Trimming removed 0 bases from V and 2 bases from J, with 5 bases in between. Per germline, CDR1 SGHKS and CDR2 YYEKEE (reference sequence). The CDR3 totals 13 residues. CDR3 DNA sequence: TGTGCCAGCAGCTTGGGCGGGAACTATGGCTACACCTTC. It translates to CASSLGGNYGYTF. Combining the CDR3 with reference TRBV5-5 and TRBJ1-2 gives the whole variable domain DAGVTQSPTHLIKTRGQQVTLRCSPISGHKSVSWYQQVLGQGPQFIFQYYEKEERGRGNFPDRFSARQFPNYSSELNVNALLLGDSALYLCASSLGGNYGYTFGSGTRLTVV.

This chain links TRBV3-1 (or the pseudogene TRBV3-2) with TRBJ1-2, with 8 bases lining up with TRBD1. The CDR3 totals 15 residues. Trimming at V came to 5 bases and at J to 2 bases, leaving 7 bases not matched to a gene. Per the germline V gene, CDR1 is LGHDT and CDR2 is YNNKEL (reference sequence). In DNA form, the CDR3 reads TGTGCCAGCAGCACCCGGGACAGGAAAAACTATGGCTACACCTTC. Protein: CASSTRDRKNYGYTF.

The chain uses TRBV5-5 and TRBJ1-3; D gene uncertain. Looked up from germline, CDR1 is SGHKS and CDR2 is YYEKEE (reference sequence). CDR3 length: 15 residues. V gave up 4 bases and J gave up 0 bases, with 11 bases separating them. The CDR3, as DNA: TGTGCCAGCAGCCCCAGGATGAGCTCTGGAAACACCATATATTTT. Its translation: CASSPRMSSGNTIYF.

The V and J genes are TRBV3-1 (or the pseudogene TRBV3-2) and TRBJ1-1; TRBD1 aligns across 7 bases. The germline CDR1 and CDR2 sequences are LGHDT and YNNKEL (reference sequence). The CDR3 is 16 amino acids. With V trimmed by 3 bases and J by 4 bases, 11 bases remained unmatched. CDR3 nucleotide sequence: TGTGCCAGCAGCCACAGACAGGGCGGAGTATCCACTGAAGCTTTCTTT. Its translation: CASSHRQGGVSTEAFF.

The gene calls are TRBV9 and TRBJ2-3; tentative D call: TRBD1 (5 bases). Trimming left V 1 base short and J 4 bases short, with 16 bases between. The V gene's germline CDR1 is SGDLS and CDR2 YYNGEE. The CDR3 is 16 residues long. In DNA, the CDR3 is TGTGCCAGCAGCGTATTGGCGGCAGGGAATTCAGATACGCAGTATTTT. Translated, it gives CASSVLAAGNSDTQYF.

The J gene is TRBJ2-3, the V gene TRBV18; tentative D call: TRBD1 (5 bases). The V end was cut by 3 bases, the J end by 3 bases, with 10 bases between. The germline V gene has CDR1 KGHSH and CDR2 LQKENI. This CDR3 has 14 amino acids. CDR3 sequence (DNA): TGTGCCAGCTCACCGCAGGGTAGGACAGATACGCAGTATTTT. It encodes CASSPQGRTDTQYF.

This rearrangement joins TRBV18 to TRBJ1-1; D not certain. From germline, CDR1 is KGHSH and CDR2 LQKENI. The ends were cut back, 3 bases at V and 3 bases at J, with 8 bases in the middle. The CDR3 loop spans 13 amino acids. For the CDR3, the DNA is TGTGCCAGCTCACCTCGGGTGGACACTGAAGCTTTCTTT. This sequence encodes CASSPRVDTEAFF.

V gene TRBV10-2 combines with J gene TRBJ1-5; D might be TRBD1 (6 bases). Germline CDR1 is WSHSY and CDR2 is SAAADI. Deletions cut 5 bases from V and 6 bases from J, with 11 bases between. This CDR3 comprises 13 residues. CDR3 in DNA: TGCGCCAGCAGTACAGGGTTGAGTCAGCCCCAGCATTTT. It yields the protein CASSTGLSQPQHF.

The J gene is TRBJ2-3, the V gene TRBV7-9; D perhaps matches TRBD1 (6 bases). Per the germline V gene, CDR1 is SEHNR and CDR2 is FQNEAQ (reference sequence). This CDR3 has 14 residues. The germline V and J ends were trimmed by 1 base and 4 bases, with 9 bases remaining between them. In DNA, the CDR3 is TGTGCCAGCAGCTTAGTCAGGGGCGCAGATACGCAGTATTTT. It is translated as CASSLVRGADTQYF. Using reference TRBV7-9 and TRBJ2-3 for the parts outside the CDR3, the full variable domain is DTGVSQNPRHKITKRGQNVTFRCDPISEHNRLYWYRQTLGQGPEFLTYFQNEAQLEKSRLLSDRFSAERPKGSFSTLEIQRTEQGDSAMYLCASSLVRGADTQYFGPGTRLTVL.

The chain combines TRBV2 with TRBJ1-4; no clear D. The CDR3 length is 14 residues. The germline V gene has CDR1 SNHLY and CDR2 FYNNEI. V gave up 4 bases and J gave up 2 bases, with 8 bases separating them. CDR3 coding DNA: TGTGCCAGCAGTGCCCGGGGTACTAATGAAAAACTGTTTTTT. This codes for CASSARGTNEKLFF.

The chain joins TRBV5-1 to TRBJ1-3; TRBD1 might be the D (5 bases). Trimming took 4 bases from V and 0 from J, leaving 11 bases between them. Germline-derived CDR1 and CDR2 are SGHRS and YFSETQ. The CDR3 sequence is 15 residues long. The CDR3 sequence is CASSLDSVSGNTIYF. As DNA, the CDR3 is TGCGCCAGCAGCCTAGACAGCGTCTCTGGAAACACCATATATTTT. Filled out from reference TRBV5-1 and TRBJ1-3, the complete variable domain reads KAGVTQTPRYLIKTRGQQVTLSCSPISGHRSVSWYQQTPGQGLQFLFEYFSETQRNKGNFPGRFSGRQFSNSRSEMNVSTLELGDSALYLCASSLDSVSGNTIYFGEGSWLTVV.

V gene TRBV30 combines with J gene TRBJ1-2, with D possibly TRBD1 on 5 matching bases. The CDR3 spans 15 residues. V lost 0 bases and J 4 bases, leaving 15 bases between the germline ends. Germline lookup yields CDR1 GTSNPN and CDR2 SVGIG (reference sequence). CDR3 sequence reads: CAWSVIQRRVYGYTF. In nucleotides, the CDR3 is TGTGCCTGGAGTGTAATACAACGCAGGGTCTATGGCTACACCTTC. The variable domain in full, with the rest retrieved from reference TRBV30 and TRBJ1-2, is SQTIHQWPATLVQPVGSPLSLECTVEGTSNPNLYWYRQAAGRGLQLLFYSVGIGQISSEVPQNLSASRPQDRQFILSSKKLLLSDSGFYLCAWSVIQRRVYGYTFGSGTRLTVV.

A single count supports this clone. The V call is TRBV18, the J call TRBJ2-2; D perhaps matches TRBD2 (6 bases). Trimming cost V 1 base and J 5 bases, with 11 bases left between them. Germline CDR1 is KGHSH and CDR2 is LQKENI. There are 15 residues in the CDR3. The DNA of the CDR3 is TGTGCCAGCTCACCACGGAGGGAAGGGACCGGGGAGCTGTTTTTT. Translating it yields CASSPRREGTGELFF. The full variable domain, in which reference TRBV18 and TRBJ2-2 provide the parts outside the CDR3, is NAGVMQNPRHLVRRRGQEARLRCSPMKGHSHVYWYRQLPEEGLKFMVYLQKENIIDESGMPKERFSAEFPKEGPSILRIQQVVRGDSAAYFCASSPRREGTGELFFGEGSRLTVL.

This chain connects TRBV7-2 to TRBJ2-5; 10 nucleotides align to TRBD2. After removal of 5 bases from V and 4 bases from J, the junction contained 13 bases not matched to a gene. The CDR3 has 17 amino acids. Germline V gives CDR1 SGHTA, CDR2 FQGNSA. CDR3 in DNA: TGTGCCAGCAGCCCCCTTACGGCTAGCGGGGGTGGAGAGACCCAGTACTTC. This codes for CASSPLTASGGGETQYF. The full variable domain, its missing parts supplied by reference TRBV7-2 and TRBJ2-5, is GAGVSQSPSNKVTEKGKDVELRCDPISGHTALYWYRQSLGQGLEFLIYFQGNSAPDKSGLPSDRFSAERTGGSVSTLTIQRTQQEDSAVYLCASSPLTASGGGETQYFGPGTRLLVL.

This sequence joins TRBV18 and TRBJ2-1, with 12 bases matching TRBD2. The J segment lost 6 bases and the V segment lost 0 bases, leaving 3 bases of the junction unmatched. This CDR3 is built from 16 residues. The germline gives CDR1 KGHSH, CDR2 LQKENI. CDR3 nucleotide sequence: TGTGCCAGCTCACCACCCAAACTAGCGGGGGGCAATGAGCAGTTCTTC. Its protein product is CASSPPKLAGGNEQFF.

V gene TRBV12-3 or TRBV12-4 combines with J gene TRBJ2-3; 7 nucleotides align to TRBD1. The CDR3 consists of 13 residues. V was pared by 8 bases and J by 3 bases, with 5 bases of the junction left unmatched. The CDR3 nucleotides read TGTGCCAGCGGTTCGACAGGGACAGATACGCAGTATTTT. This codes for CASGSTGTDTQYF.

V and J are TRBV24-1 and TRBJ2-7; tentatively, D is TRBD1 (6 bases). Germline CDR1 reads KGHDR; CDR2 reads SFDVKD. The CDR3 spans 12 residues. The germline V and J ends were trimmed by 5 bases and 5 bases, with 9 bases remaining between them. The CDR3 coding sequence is TGTGCCACCAGTGCTGCAGGGGACGAGCAGTACTTC. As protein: CATSAAGDEQYF.

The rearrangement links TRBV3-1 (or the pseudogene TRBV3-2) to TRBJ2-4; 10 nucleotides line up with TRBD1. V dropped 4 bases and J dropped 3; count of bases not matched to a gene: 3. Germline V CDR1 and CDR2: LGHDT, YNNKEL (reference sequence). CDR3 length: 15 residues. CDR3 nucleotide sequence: TGTGCCAGCAGCCGACAGGGGGCAGACAAAAACATTCAGTACTTC. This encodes CASSRQGADKNIQYF.

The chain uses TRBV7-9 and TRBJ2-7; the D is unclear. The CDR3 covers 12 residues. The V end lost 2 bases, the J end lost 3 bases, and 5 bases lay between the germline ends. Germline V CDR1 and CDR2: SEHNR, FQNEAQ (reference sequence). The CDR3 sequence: CASSLQIYEQYF. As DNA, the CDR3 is TGTGCCAGCAGCTTACAGATCTACGAGCAGTACTTC.